This is a list of T cell receptor beta chains from one sample in a study of OX40 agonist ivuxolimab in advanced cancers. Clones were read by immunoSEQ multiplex PCR, and TCRdb kept only the in-frame ones, dropping some. The sample yields 17,000 or so clones, about 73% seen once. The material sequenced was CD4+ or CD8+ T cells sorted from blood, taken in a trial of the OX40 agonist ivuxolimab. These receptors were collected from an adult with an advanced solid tumor such as melanoma, head and neck, liver or kidney cancer. Both conserved end residues are part of each CDR3. D genes are given only for firm matches. The size entry is marked missing in some rows and otherwise reads once, few, many or a size class.

d_gene: -
v_gene: TRBV19
abundance: few
j_gene: TRBJ1-5
CDR3aa: CASSISPDSNQPQHF
CDR3nt: TGTGCCAGTAGTATTAGCCCCGATAGCAATCAGCCCCAGCATTTT

d_gene: -
v_gene: TRBV15
abundance: -
j_gene: TRBJ2-7
CDR3aa: CATSREAGSSYEQYF
CDR3nt: TGTGCCACCAGCAGAGAGGCCGGCAGCTCCTACGAGCAGTACTTC

d_gene: TRBD2
v_gene: TRBV5-4
abundance: -
j_gene: TRBJ2-3
CDR3aa: CASSYGPGLAGMDLTDTQYF
CDR3nt: TGTGCCAGCAGCTACGGTCCGGGACTAGCGGGAATGGACCTCACAGATACGCAGTATTTT

d_gene: -
v_gene: TRBV6-5
abundance: once
j_gene: TRBJ2-7
CDR3aa: CASKKGPSYEQYF
CDR3nt: TGTGCCAGCAAGAAGGGACCTTCCTACGAGCAGTACTTC

d_gene: -
v_gene: TRBV29-1
abundance: -
j_gene: TRBJ2-1
CDR3aa: CSVFRETNEQFF
CDR3nt: TGCAGCGTGTTCCGGGAGACCAATGAGCAGTTCTTC

d_gene: -
v_gene: TRBV6-5
abundance: few
j_gene: TRBJ1-1
CDR3aa: CASSPYRELRTEAFF
CDR3nt: TGTGCCAGCAGTCCGTACAGGGAGCTTCGGACTGAAGCTTTCTTT

d_gene: TRBD2
v_gene: TRBV7-3
abundance: once
j_gene: TRBJ2-7
CDR3aa: CASSTKGTRVHEQYF
CDR3nt: TGTGCCAGCAGCACAAAAGGGACTAGGGTACACGAGCAGTACTTC

d_gene: -
v_gene: TRBV19
abundance: -
j_gene: TRBJ2-1
CDR3aa: CASTPNSYNEQFF
CDR3nt: TGTGCCAGTACCCCAAACTCGTACAATGAGCAGTTCTTC

d_gene: -
v_gene: TRBV4-1
abundance: medium-sized
j_gene: TRBJ1-5
CDR3aa: CASSQDRGINQPQHF
CDR3nt: TGCGCCAGCAGCCAAGACCGGGGAATCAATCAGCCCCAGCATTTT

d_gene: TRBD1
v_gene: TRBV28
abundance: once
j_gene: TRBJ1-2
CDR3aa: CASSLYPDRGNGYTF
CDR3nt: TGTGCCAGCAGTTTATACCCCGACAGGGGGAATGGCTACACCTTC

d_gene: TRBD2
v_gene: TRBV7-8
abundance: -
j_gene: TRBJ2-7
CDR3aa: CASSNPQSGSGRVNEQYF
CDR3nt: TGTGCCAGCAGCAACCCCCAATCCGGCAGCGGGAGGGTAAACGAGCAGTACTTC

d_gene: -
v_gene: TRBV18
abundance: large
j_gene: TRBJ2-5
CDR3aa: CASSPRHYPGKTQYF
CDR3nt: TGTGCCAGCTCACCACGACACTACCCAGGGAAGACCCAGTACTTC

d_gene: -
v_gene: TRBV5-1
abundance: -
j_gene: TRBJ2-3
CDR3aa: CASSSNYNTDTQYF
CDR3nt: TGCGCCAGCAGCAGTAATTATAACACAGATACGCAGTATTTT

d_gene: -
v_gene: TRBV19
abundance: -
j_gene: TRBJ2-7
CDR3aa: CASSIGTGVSHEQYF
CDR3nt: TGTGCCAGTAGTATAGGGACGGGAGTGTCCCACGAGCAGTACTTC

d_gene: -
v_gene: TRBV6-4
abundance: once
j_gene: TRBJ2-3
CDR3aa: CASSDSAGTDTQYF
CDR3nt: TGTGCCAGCAGTGACTCGGCAGGCACAGATACGCAGTATTTT

d_gene: TRBD2
v_gene: TRBV5-4
abundance: few
j_gene: TRBJ2-2
CDR3aa: CASSLTSGPTGELFF
CDR3nt: TGTGCCAGCAGCTTAACTAGCGGGCCGACCGGGGAGCTGTTTTTT

d_gene: -
v_gene: TRBV20-1
abundance: once
j_gene: TRBJ1-2
CDR3aa: CSARDYGYTF
CDR3nt: TGCAGTGCTAGAGACTATGGCTACACCTTC

d_gene: -
v_gene: TRBV6-1
abundance: -
j_gene: TRBJ2-2
CDR3aa: CASSANRITGELFF
CDR3nt: TGTGCCAGCAGTGCTAACAGAATCACCGGGGAGCTGTTTTTT

d_gene: -
v_gene: TRBV12-5
abundance: few
j_gene: TRBJ1-1
CDR3aa: CASSQGMTEAFF
CDR3nt: TGTGCTAGTTCCCAGGGAATGACTGAAGCTTTCTTT

d_gene: -
v_gene: TRBV7-2
abundance: -
j_gene: TRBJ2-7
CDR3aa: CASSLDHRDGEQYF
CDR3nt: TGTGCCAGCAGCTTAGATCACAGGGACGGGGAGCAGTACTTC

d_gene: -
v_gene: TRBV4-1
abundance: -
j_gene: TRBJ1-5
CDR3aa: CASSQDLNRAQPQHF
CDR3nt: TGCGCCAGTAGCCAAGATTTAAACAGGGCTCAGCCCCAGCATTTT

d_gene: -
v_gene: TRBV7-2
abundance: -
j_gene: TRBJ2-7
CDR3aa: CASSLDLGGNEQYF
CDR3nt: TGTGCCAGCAGCTTAGATCTAGGAGGGAACGAGCAGTACTTC

d_gene: -
v_gene: TRBV23-1
abundance: -
j_gene: TRBJ2-1
CDR3aa: CASSLVRDDNEQFF
CDR3nt: TGCGCCAGCAGTCTTGTAAGGGACGACAATGAGCAGTTCTTC

d_gene: -
v_gene: TRBV9
abundance: -
j_gene: TRBJ2-2
CDR3aa: CASSVTGNTGELFF
CDR3nt: TGTGCCAGCAGCGTAACGGGGAACACCGGGGAGCTGTTTTTT